What follows is one TCR beta chain and its context. Its target is not known. A junction boundary mismatches the germline segment, possibly from a read error. The sample is drawn from a study of tumor-infiltrating lymphocytes in primary liver carcinoma. General observations from the study: Tumor region pairs outstripped tumor-adjacent and tumor-blood pairs in overlap. Roughly 8-25% of top clones, and no more, occurred in all five tumor regions. Tumors carried a top-250-clone fraction significantly exceeding that of blood (p = 0.039).

Per germline, CDR1 MNHEY and CDR2 SVGAGI. This CDR3 is built from 16 residues. Between about 19 and 34 mg of unsorted bulk tissue served as the source from which RNA and DNA were co-extracted. Cases comprised patients with primary liver carcinoma who received surgical resection. A primer in the constant region served to generate TCR beta cDNA from 500 to 600 ng of total RNA. A slightly modified ARM-PCR protocol with three nested multiplex PCR rounds produced these TCR beta libraries. Investigators reported that the first two PCR rounds, at roughly 10 cycles each, used TRBV1-TRBV30 forward primers with a C-beta reverse primer. TCRdb called the multiplex PCR reads again in MiXCR, with one record for every CDR3 protein. The sample carries 70,000 to 75,000 distinct CDR3 sequences, about 70% recorded once.

The sequencing sample was made of liver tumor tissue from sampling region 4. This sample's subset: tumor region T4, right-lateral pole. The TCR comes from a man in his forties with primary liver carcinoma and hepatitis B virus infection. This chain connects TRBV6-5 to TRBJ2-7; 7 nucleotides align to TRBD1. The CDR3 protein is CASSLSTGLSSYEQYF. The DNA of the CDR3 is TGCGCCAGCAGTCTTTCGACAGGGTTGAGCTCCTACGAGCAGTACTTC.